The 32 T cell receptor beta chains below all came from one sample that was sequenced in a study of blood T cell repertoires in COVID-19. Using immunoSEQ multiplex PCR, the repertoire was profiled, and TCRdb retains in-frame clones only, with some absent. This table holds about 87,000 clones, about four fifths found once. The material sequenced was peripheral blood. The receptors here all came from an older woman with acute or convalescent COVID-19.

The J gene is TRBJ1-4, the V gene TRBV7-2; no firm D call. Germline-derived CDR1 and CDR2 are SGHTA and FQGNSA. The CDR3 spans 15 residues. V was trimmed by 4 bases and J by 0 bases, leaving 9 bases between them. The CDR3 is CASSSEVATNEKLFF. CDR3 DNA: TGTGCCAGCAGCTCTGAGGTGGCAACTAATGAAAAACTGTTTTTT.

The chain recombines TRBV27 with TRBJ1-5; 7 bases are shared with TRBD1. Germline assignment: CDR1 MNHEY and CDR2 SMNVEV (reference sequence). Losses at the gene ends were 6 bases for V and 6 bases for J; bases not matched to a gene: 11. CDR3 length equals 15 residues. CDR3: CASRNGQAGGQPQHF. DNA of the CDR3: TGTGCCAGCAGAAATGGACAGGCAGGTGGTCAGCCCCAGCATTTT.

The chain uses TRBV7-9 and TRBJ1-1; 7 bases fit TRBD1. Germline assignment: CDR1 SEHNR and CDR2 FQNEAQ (reference sequence). V gave up 5 bases and J gave up 1 base; unmatched junction bases: 7. This CDR3 has 15 amino acids. The CDR3 DNA is TGTGCCAGCAGCCGAGGGACAGTCTGGAACACTGAAGCTTTCTTT. Protein sequence: CASSRGTVWNTEAFF. The whole variable domain, filled in from reference TRBV7-9 and TRBJ1-1, reads DTGVSQNPRHKITKRGQNVTFRCDPISEHNRLYWYRQTLGQGPEFLTYFQNEAQLEKSRLLSDRFSAERPKGSFSTLEIQRTEQGDSAMYLCASSRGTVWNTEAFFGQGTRLTVV.

The chain carries TRBV6-5 and TRBJ1-4, with a possible D match to TRBD1 (5 bases). The CDR3 totals 15 residues. Between the trimmed V and J ends, which lost 6 bases and 3 bases, there was a span of 14 bases. Germline V gene data show CDR1 as MNHEY and CDR2 as SVGAGI. DNA for the CDR3: TGTGCCAGCAGAACTCAGGGAAATTCTAATGAAAAACTGTTTTTT. It translates to CASRTQGNSNEKLFF.

The rearrangement links TRBV5-1 to TRBJ2-2; 8 nucleotides align to TRBD2. The trim removed 1 base at V and 0 bases at J, leaving 5 bases unmatched. CDR1 is SGHRS, CDR2 YFSETQ, per germline. The CDR3 is 17 amino acids. In nucleotides, the CDR3 is TGCGCCAGCAGCTTGCGCGGGGGGCTATCGAACACCGGGGAGCTGTTTTTT. Encoded protein: CASSLRGGLSNTGELFF.

The chain joins TRBV7-3 to TRBJ2-2; perhaps TRBD1 as D (6 bases). Trimming pared 1 base from V and 0 bases from J, leaving 9 bases between. Germline loops: CDR1 SGHTA, CDR2 FQGTGA. CDR3 size: 16 residues. The CDR3 is CASSLIQGANTGELFF. The CDR3 region has the DNA TGTGCCAGCAGCTTAATACAGGGCGCGAACACCGGGGAGCTGTTTTTT.

This clone was seen a handful of times. V gene TRBV18 combines with J gene TRBJ1-1; 11 positions agree with TRBD1. From germline, CDR1 is KGHSH and CDR2 LQKENI. This CDR3 is 14 amino acids long. The V and J ends lost 3 bases and 4 bases, in that order; junction bases with no gene match: 1. DNA of the CDR3: TGTGCCAGCTCACCCGGGACAGGGGGCACTGAAGCTTTCTTT. Amino acid sequence: CASSPGTGGTEAFF.

V and J are TRBV5-5 and TRBJ1-1; 10 bases match TRBD1. V dropped 5 bases and J dropped 4; count of bases not matched to a gene: 11. Germline CDR1 reads SGHKS; CDR2 reads YYEKEE (reference sequence). The CDR3 loop spans 16 amino acids. CDR3 bases: TGTGCCAGCAGGGCAGGGACAGGGGATAGAGGCACTGAAGCTTTCTTT. Its protein product is CASRAGTGDRGTEAFF.

This clone was detected only a few times. DNA of the CDR3: TGCAGCGTTGATCGGAGTGAAGCTTTCTTT. This codes for CSVDRSEAFF. The V call is TRBV29-1, the J call TRBJ1-1; D unclear. CDR3 length equals 10 residues. The germline V and J ends were trimmed by 3 bases and 7 bases, with 6 bases remaining between them. CDR1 is SQVTM and CDR2 is ANQGSEA in the germline V gene.

The chain employs TRBV18 and TRBJ2-7; no definite D call. This CDR3 contains 13 residues. V lost 2 bases, J lost 0 bases, and 5 bases lay in between. Germline CDR1 and CDR2: KGHSH and LQKENI. The CDR3 sequence: CASSPSSSYEQYF. CDR3 DNA: TGTGCCAGCTCACCAAGTAGCTCCTACGAGCAGTACTTC.

This clone was found a few times. This CDR3 reads CASTNGVWSGANVLTF. CDR3 in DNA: TGTGCCAGTACCAACGGGGTTTGGTCTGGGGCCAACGTCCTGACTTTC. The V call is TRBV5-6, the J call TRBJ2-6, with a possible D match to TRBD2 (5 bases). Trimming left V 8 bases short and J 1 base short, with 16 bases between. Germline CDR1 reads SGHDT; CDR2 reads YYEEEE. CDR3 size: 16 residues. The entire variable domain, with the rest obtained from reference TRBV5-6 and TRBJ2-6, is as follows: DAGVTQSPTHLIKTRGQQVTLRCSPKSGHDTVSWYQQALGQGPQFIFQYYEEEERQRGNFPDRFSGHQFPNYSSELNVNALLLGDSALYLCASTNGVWSGANVLTFGAGSRLTVL.

The chain combines TRBV15 with TRBJ2-3, with D perhaps TRBD1 (6 bases). The CDR3 is 14 residues long. With 0 bases removed from V and 5 bases from J, the gap between germline ends came to 9 bases. The germline V gene has CDR1 LNHNV and CDR2 YYDKDF (reference sequence). The CDR3 DNA reads TGTGCCACCAGCAGAGATCAGGGGATAGATACGCAGTATTTT. Protein: CATSRDQGIDTQYF.

This clone was counted a few times. V usage is TRBV5-4 and J usage is TRBJ1-1; 7 bases agree with TRBD1. Trimming at V came to 4 bases and at J to 5 bases, leaving 8 bases not matched to a gene. CDR1 SGHNT and CDR2 YYREEE come from the germline V gene (reference sequence). The CDR3 runs 14 residues. CDR3 DNA sequence: TGTGCCAGCAGCGTCGGACAGGCGTGGACTGAAGCTTTCTTT. It yields the protein CASSVGQAWTEAFF.

The chain has TRBV2 and TRBJ2-7, with 10 nucleotides matching TRBD2. Germline loops: CDR1 SNHLY, CDR2 FYNNEI. CDR3 size: 13 residues. The V segment lost 6 bases and the J segment 6 bases; nucleotides outside the gene matches: 5. This CDR3 is CASRRLAGPEQYF. The CDR3 DNA is TGTGCCAGCAGGAGACTAGCGGGCCCCGAGCAGTACTTC.

The chain carries TRBV5-1 and TRBJ1-1; tentative D call: TRBD1 (6 bases). V was trimmed by 3 bases and J by 7 bases, leaving 16 bases between them. Looked up from germline, CDR1 is SGHRS and CDR2 is YFSETQ. The CDR3 is 14 amino acids. The CDR3 protein is CASSWDNYQGEAFF. The CDR3 nucleotides read TGCGCCAGCAGCTGGGACAACTATCAAGGTGAAGCTTTCTTT.

The genes are TRBV5-1 and TRBJ2-1; tentatively, D is TRBD1 (5 bases). CDR3 length equals 15 residues. V was pared by 6 bases and J by 5 bases, with 18 bases between. From germline, CDR1 is SGHRS and CDR2 YFSETQ. This chain's CDR3 is CASTIQGSSDNEQFF. The CDR3 nucleotides read TGCGCCAGCACGATCCAGGGTTCGAGCGACAATGAGCAGTTCTTC.

This chain connects TRBV30 to TRBJ1-4; tentative D call: TRBD1 (5 bases). Trimming took 0 bases from V and 8 from J, leaving 13 bases between them. From germline, CDR1 is GTSNPN and CDR2 SVGIG (reference sequence). This CDR3 spans 14 amino acids. CDR3 sequence reads: CAWSVWGEGEKLFF. CDR3 sequence (DNA): TGTGCCTGGAGTGTCTGGGGCGAAGGAGAAAAACTGTTTTTT. The full variable domain, its missing parts supplied by reference TRBV30 and TRBJ1-4, is SQTIHQWPATLVQPVGSPLSLECTVEGTSNPNLYWYRQAAGRGLQLLFYSVGIGQISSEVPQNLSASRPQDRQFILSSKKLLLSDSGFYLCAWSVWGEGEKLFFGSGTQLSVL.

This rearrangement joins TRBV7-9 to TRBJ2-1; the D gene is possibly TRBD2 (5 bases). Germline values: CDR1 SEHNR, CDR2 FQNEAQ (reference sequence). This CDR3 is built from 14 residues. Trimming left V 1 base short and J 3 bases short, with 7 bases between. Here the CDR3 reads CASSLVDFYNEQFF. Here the CDR3 DNA reads TGTGCCAGCAGCTTAGTGGACTTCTACAATGAGCAGTTCTTC.

The chain employs TRBV3-1 (or the pseudogene TRBV3-2) and TRBJ2-7, with 7 bases matching TRBD1. The CDR3 is 15 residues long. CDR1 LGHDT and CDR2 YNNKEL come from the germline V gene (reference sequence). Trimming took 4 bases from V and 2 from J; bases not matched to a gene: 8. The CDR3 nucleotides read TGTGCCAGCAGCCGTAGACAGGGTCCCCCCTACGAGCAGTACTTC. Its translation: CASSRRQGPPYEQYF.

This chain uses TRBV2 with TRBJ2-5; 13 nucleotides align to TRBD2. Losses at the gene ends were 2 bases for V and 5 bases for J; bases not matched to a gene: 2. Germline values: CDR1 SNHLY, CDR2 FYNNEI. The CDR3 covers 15 residues. CDR3 sequence reads: CASSETSGGVETQYF. In DNA form, the CDR3 reads TGTGCCAGCAGTGAAACTAGCGGGGGGGTGGAGACCCAGTACTTC.

Here the CDR3 DNA reads TGTGCCAGCAGTGACAGGGGGCGTGAAAAACTGTTTTTT. Residues: CASSDRGREKLFF. The V gene is TRBV12-3 or TRBV12-4, the J gene TRBJ1-4; 10 bases are a match to TRBD1. This CDR3 is 13 amino acids long. V dropped 5 bases and J dropped 7; count of bases not matched to a gene: 1.

This chain joins TRBV6-5 and TRBJ2-7, with a tentative D call TRBD1 (5 bases). V lost 5 bases and J lost 3, with 17 bases in between. Germline CDR1 reads MNHEY; CDR2 reads SVGAGI. The CDR3 is 15 residues long. The CDR3 DNA reads as TGTGCCAGCAGTCGTGACAGAGAAAGAAACTACGAGCAGTACTTC. Amino acids: CASSRDRERNYEQYF.

The chain combines TRBV19 with TRBJ2-5, with 10 bases aligning to TRBD2. Germline CDR1 reads LNHDA; CDR2 reads SQIVND (reference sequence). The CDR3 spans 15 residues. V dropped 5 bases and J dropped 6; count of bases not matched to a gene: 9. For the CDR3, the DNA is TGTGCCAGTAGTGCGGGGGGACTAGCGTCAAAGACCCAGTACTTC. Protein sequence: CASSAGGLASKTQYF.

The genes are TRBV3-1 (or the pseudogene TRBV3-2) and TRBJ2-2, with 12 bases matching TRBD2. Unmatched junction bases numbered 8, after V lost 8 bases and J lost 7 bases. The CDR3 contains 15 residues. Germline values: CDR1 LGHDT, CDR2 YNNKEL (reference sequence). In nucleotides, the CDR3 is TGTGCCAGCGCTGACACGGGACTAGCGGGCGGGGAGCTGTTTTTT. Its protein product is CASADTGLAGGELFF.

This rearrangement joins TRBV13 to TRBJ2-7, with 8 bases lining up with TRBD1. In germline, CDR1 is PRHDT, CDR2 FYEKMQ (reference sequence). The trim removed 5 bases at V and 2 bases at J, leaving 8 bases unmatched. The CDR3 sequence is 15 residues long. In nucleotides, the CDR3 is TGTGCCAGCAGCCTTACAGGGGGATCTACCTACGAGCAGTACTTC. Translating gives CASSLTGGSTYEQYF.

This chain links TRBV30 with TRBJ1-2; D is undetermined. Trimming removed 0 bases at V and 7 bases at J, with 12 bases between. Per germline, CDR1 GTSNPN and CDR2 SVGIG (reference sequence). The CDR3 totals 13 residues. The CDR3 loop is CAWSVLTVSGYTF. As DNA, the CDR3 is TGTGCCTGGAGTGTACTTACAGTATCTGGCTACACCTTC.

The chain couples TRBV19 to TRBJ1-2; D ambiguous. Germline assignment: CDR1 LNHDA and CDR2 SQIVND (reference sequence). CDR3 length: 11 amino acids. V was pared by 3 bases and J by 7 bases, with 6 bases between. Here the CDR3 DNA reads TGTGCCAGTAGTATGGCCCGTGGCTACACCTTC. Protein: CASSMARGYTF.

The J gene is TRBJ1-6, the V gene TRBV29-1; tentative D call: TRBD1 (5 bases). V dropped 4 bases and J dropped 10 bases, with 20 bases sitting between them. The CDR3 length is 15 residues. Germline-derived CDR1 and CDR2 are SQVTM and ANQGSEA. Here the CDR3 reads CSVGLLEGRDSPLHF. Written as DNA, the CDR3 is TGCAGCGTTGGGCTGCTCGAGGGGCGGGACTCACCCCTCCACTTT.

J is TRBJ2-1 and V is TRBV11-2; 10 bases map to TRBD2. The length of the CDR3 is 15 residues. V shed 8 bases, J shed 7 bases, and the junction held 11 bases outside the gene matches. Germline CDR1 SGHAT, CDR2 FQNNGV. The CDR3 reads CASSTAGGPHNEQFF. The CDR3 DNA reads as TGTGCCAGCTCAACAGCGGGGGGGCCCCATAATGAGCAGTTCTTC.

The chain couples TRBV28 to TRBJ1-5; D might be TRBD1 (5 bases). Trimming pared 2 bases from V and 3 bases from J, leaving 14 bases between. CDR1 is MDHEN, CDR2 SYDVKM, per germline. This CDR3 has 16 residues. The CDR3 is CASSLRAGTTNQPQHF. The CDR3 nucleotides read TGTGCCAGCAGTTTAAGGGCCGGGACTACCAATCAGCCCCAGCATTTT.

The CDR3 spells CASAKDTTPTNYGYTF. In nucleotides, the CDR3 is TGCGCCAGCGCGAAGGACACCACCCCAACTAACTATGGCTACACCTTC. This chain joins TRBV5-1 and TRBJ1-2; D perhaps matches TRBD1 (5 bases). The CDR3 extends over 16 amino acids. The V end lost 7 bases, the J end lost 0 bases, and 19 bases lay between the germline ends. Germline lookup yields CDR1 SGHRS and CDR2 YFSETQ.

In its sample, this clone was seen once. The genes are TRBV6-5 and TRBJ1-2, with unresolved D. CDR3 length equals 15 residues. V lost 0 bases, J lost 6 bases, and 14 bases lay in between. Germline V gene data show CDR1 as MNHEY and CDR2 as SVGAGI. CDR3 bases: TGTGCCAGCAGTTACTCCTGGGCGGGTAGCGATGGCTACACCTTC. It encodes CASSYSWAGSDGYTF.